These 7 T cell receptor beta chains were sequenced from one sample in a study of human T cells and chemical hapten exposure. TCRdb called the RACE reads again in MiXCR, with one record for every CDR3 protein. The sample lists roughly 96,000 distinct CDR3 sequences; about 9.6% were seen once. Time point defined: patch test 2, 6 weeks after DPC sensitization. Regarding treatment: therapeutic diphenylcyclopropenone sensitization with weekly scalp DPC. The sequencing used whole blood, collected in connection with sensitization to the hapten diphenylcyclopropenone (DPC). Every receptor here comes from a woman aged 40 to 50 with alopecia areata. Some clones in this sample may be carry-over from other donors' samples.

The chain carries TRBV6-5 and TRBJ1-4, with 8 nucleotides matching TRBD1. The CDR3 contains 14 residues. V gave up 6 bases and J gave up 8 bases; unmatched junction bases: 8. Germline values: CDR1 MNHEY, CDR2 SVGAGI. The CDR3 DNA is TGTGCCAGCAGGAGGACAGGGTTAGGAGAAAAACTGTTTTTT. The encoded protein is CASRRTGLGEKLFF.

The chain is built from TRBV29-1 and TRBJ1-1; D is undetermined. The CDR3 has 13 amino acids. In germline, CDR1 is SQVTM, CDR2 ANQGSEA. Trimming took off 0 bases at V and 1 base at J, with 6 bases between the two ends. CDR3 amino acids: CSVEESGNTEAFF. For the CDR3, the DNA is TGCAGCGTTGAAGAGAGCGGGAACACTGAAGCTTTCTTT.

This clonotype has just a few counts. V gene TRBV2 combines with J gene TRBJ2-4; D is ambiguous. Per germline, CDR1 SNHLY and CDR2 FYNNEI. V was trimmed by 1 base and J by 2 bases, leaving 12 bases between them. This CDR3 region has 16 residues. The CDR3 is CASSEGPLVTKNIQYF. CDR3 coding DNA: TGTGCCAGCAGTGAAGGTCCCCTCGTTACCAAAAACATTCAGTACTTC.

This clonotype was detected only a few times. V is TRBV28 and J is TRBJ2-5; perhaps TRBD2 as D (5 bases). The CDR3 has 12 residues. The V gene's germline CDR1 is MDHEN and CDR2 SYDVKM. Trimming shortened V by 3 bases and J by 9 bases, and 11 bases separated the two germline ends. CDR3 protein: CASSLSRRAQYF. The CDR3, as DNA: TGTGCCAGCAGTTTGTCCCGGCGGGCCCAGTACTTC. The full variable domain, its missing parts supplied by reference TRBV28 and TRBJ2-5, is DVKVTQSSRYLVKRTGEKVFLECVQDMDHENMFWYRQDPGLGLRLIYFSYDVKMKEKGDIPEGYSVSREKKERFSLILESASTNQTSMYLCASSLSRRAQYFGPGTRLLVL.

This clonotype has a count of ten or more. The rearrangement links TRBV6-2 or TRBV6-3 to TRBJ2-3; D is perhaps TRBD2 (5 bases). The V gene lost 8 bases and the J gene lost 0 bases, with 12 bases spanning the gap. CDR1 and CDR2 from the germline V gene are MNHEY and SVGEGT. The CDR3 consists of 14 residues. CDR3 nucleotide sequence: TGTGCCAGCGGAACTAGTAGGAGCACAGATACGCAGTATTTT. Amino acid sequence: CASGTSRSTDTQYF.

This clonotype appeared many times. The chain combines TRBV25-1 with TRBJ2-2, with TRBD1 matching 7 bases. The CDR3 length is 14 residues. With V trimmed by 6 bases and J by 4 bases, 5 bases remained unmatched. Germline CDR1 is MGHDK and CDR2 is SYGVNS. This chain's CDR3 is CASRLSGGTGELFF. The CDR3 DNA follows: TGTGCCAGCAGACTGTCAGGGGGCACCGGGGAGCTGTTTTTT.

V usage is TRBV7-9 and J usage is TRBJ2-3, with D unresolved. Germline-derived CDR1 and CDR2 are SEHNR and FQNEAQ (reference sequence). The CDR3 sequence is 15 residues long. Trimming cost V 3 bases and J 3 bases, with 13 bases left between them. CDR3 DNA sequence: TGTGCCAGCAGCTTTCATGGTGATGGTACAGATACGCAGTATTTT. Its translation is CASSFHGDGTDTQYF.